Sequencing of this T cell receptor (beta chain) was carried out in a study of blood T cell repertoires in COVID-19. Overall study: Sites across the United States, Italy and Spain contributed samples from acute and convalescent COVID-19. PBMCs, B-cell-depleted T cells, or T cells were the source of the cDNA or gDNA that made up the material.

Source study methods: Reference gene primers were amplified, and this amplification served to estimate nucleated cell counts. The method was immunoSEQ multiplex PCR; TCRdb's version includes in-frame clones alone and lacks a portion of them. The V and J calls and the clone size are those of that table, but D and trimming were determined from the DNA. Of some 390,000 clones detected, 80% to 90% appear once; the ten largest clones hold roughly 2.1%. The CDR3 is 16 residues long. V lost 2 bases and J lost 1, with 14 bases in between. The germline V gene encodes CDR1 MDHEN and CDR2 SYDVKM. Recruited during active infection, patients (from Seattle) were subsequently followed longitudinally.

This TCR came from a woman aged 55-75 years with COVID-19, enrolled during active disease. Sequencing input: peripheral blood. The V gene is TRBV28, the J gene TRBJ1-1; D may be TRBD1 (6 bases). The CDR3 region is CASSLIGPGANTEAFF. For the CDR3, the DNA is TGTGCCAGCAGTTTAATCGGTCCAGGGGCGAACACTGAAGCTTTCTTT.